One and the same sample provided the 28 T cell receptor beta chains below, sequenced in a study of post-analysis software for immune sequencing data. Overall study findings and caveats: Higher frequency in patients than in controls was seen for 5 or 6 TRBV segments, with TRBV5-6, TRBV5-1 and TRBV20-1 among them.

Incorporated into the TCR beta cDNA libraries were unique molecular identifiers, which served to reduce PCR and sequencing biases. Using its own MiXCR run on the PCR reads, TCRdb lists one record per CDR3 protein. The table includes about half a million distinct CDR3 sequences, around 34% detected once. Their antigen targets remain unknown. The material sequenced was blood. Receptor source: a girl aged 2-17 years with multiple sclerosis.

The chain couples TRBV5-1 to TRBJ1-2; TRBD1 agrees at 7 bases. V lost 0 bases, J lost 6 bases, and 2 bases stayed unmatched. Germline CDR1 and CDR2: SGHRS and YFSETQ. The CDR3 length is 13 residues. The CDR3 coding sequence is TGCGCCAGCAGCTTGGCCGGGACAGATGGCTACACCTTC. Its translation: CASSLAGTDGYTF.

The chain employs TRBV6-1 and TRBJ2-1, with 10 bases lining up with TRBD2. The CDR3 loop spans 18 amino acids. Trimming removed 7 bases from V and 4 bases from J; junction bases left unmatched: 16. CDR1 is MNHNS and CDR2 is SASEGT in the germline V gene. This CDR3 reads CASTRILAGLPKYNEQFF. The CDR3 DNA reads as TGTGCCAGCACCCGAATACTAGCGGGACTTCCTAAATACAATGAGCAGTTCTTC.

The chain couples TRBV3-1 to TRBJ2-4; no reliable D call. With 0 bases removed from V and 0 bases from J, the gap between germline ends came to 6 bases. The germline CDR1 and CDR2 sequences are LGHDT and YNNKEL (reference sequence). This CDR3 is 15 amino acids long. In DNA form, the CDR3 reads TGTGCCAGCAGCCAAGACAGCCTAGCCAAAAACATTCAGTACTTC. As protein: CASSQDSLAKNIQYF.

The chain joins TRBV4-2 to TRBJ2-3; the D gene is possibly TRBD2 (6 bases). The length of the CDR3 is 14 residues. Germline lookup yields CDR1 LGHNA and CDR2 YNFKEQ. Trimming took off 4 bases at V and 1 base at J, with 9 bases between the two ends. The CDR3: CASSPPSGTDTQYF. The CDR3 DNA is TGTGCCAGCAGCCCCCCTAGCGGCACAGATACGCAGTATTTT.

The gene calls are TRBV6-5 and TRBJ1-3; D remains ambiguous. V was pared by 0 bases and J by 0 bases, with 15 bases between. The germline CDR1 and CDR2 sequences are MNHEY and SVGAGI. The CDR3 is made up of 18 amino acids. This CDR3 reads CASSYSWTGFSSGNTIYF. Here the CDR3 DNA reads TGTGCCAGCAGTTACTCGTGGACGGGGTTTAGCTCTGGAAACACCATATATTTT.

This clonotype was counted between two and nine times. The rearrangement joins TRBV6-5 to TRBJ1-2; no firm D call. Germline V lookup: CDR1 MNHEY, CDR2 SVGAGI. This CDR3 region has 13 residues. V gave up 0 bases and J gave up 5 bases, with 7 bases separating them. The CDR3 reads CASSYSPPYGYTF. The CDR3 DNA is TGTGCCAGCAGTTACTCGCCTCCTTATGGCTACACCTTC.

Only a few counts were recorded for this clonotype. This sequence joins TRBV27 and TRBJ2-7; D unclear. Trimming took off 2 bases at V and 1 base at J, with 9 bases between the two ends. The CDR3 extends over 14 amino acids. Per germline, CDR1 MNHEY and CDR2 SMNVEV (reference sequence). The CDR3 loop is CASSLKGYSYEQYF. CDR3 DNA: TGTGCCAGCAGTTTAAAAGGATATTCCTACGAGCAGTACTTC.

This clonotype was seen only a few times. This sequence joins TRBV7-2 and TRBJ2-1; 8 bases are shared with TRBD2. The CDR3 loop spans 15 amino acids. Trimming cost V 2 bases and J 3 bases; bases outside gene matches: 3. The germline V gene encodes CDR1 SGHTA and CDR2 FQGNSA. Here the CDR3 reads CASSLLGLDYNEQFF. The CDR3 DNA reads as TGTGCCAGCAGCTTATTGGGACTAGACTACAATGAGCAGTTCTTC.

CDR3 loop: CASSRAPQGATDTQYF. For the CDR3, the DNA is TGTGCCAGCAGCAGAGCCCCGCAGGGGGCCACAGATACGCAGTATTTT. The chain recombines TRBV21-1 with TRBJ2-3; the D segment call TRBD1 is taken from the table without a DNA check. TRBV21-1 is a documented pseudogene. The CDR3 is made up of 16 amino acids.

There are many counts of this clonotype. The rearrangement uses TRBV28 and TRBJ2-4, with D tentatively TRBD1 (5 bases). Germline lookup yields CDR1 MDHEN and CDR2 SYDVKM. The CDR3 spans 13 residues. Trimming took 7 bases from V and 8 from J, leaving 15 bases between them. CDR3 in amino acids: CASTPGRADIQYF. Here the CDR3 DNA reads TGTGCCAGCACCCCTGGCAGGGCCGACATTCAGTACTTC.

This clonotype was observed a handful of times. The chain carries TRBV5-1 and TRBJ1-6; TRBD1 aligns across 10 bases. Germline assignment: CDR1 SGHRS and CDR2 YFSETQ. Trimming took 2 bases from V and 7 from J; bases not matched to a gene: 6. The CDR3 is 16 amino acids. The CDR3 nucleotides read TGCGCCAGCAGCTTCGGACAGGGGGTTCGAAATTCACCCCTCCACTTT. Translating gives CASSFGQGVRNSPLHF.

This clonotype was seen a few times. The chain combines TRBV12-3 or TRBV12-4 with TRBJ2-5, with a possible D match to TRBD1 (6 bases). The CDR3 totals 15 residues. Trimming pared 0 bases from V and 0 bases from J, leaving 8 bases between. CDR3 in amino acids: CASSLARGNQETQYF. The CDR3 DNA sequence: TGTGCCAGCAGTTTAGCCAGGGGCAACCAAGAGACCCAGTACTTC.

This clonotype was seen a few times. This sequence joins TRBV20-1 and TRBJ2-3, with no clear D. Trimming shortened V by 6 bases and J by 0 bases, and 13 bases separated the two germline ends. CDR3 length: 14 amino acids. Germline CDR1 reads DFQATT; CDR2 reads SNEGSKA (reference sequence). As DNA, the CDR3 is TGCAGTGCCCCACCCCCAGGTAGCACAGATACGCAGTATTTT. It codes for CSAPPPGSTDTQYF.

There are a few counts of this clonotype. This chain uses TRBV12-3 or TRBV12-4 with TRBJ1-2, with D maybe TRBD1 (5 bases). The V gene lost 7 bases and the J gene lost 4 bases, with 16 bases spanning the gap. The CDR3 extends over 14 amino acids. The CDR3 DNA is TGTGCCAGCAATGTCCCAGGGCCGGGCTATGGCTACACCTTC. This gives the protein CASNVPGPGYGYTF.

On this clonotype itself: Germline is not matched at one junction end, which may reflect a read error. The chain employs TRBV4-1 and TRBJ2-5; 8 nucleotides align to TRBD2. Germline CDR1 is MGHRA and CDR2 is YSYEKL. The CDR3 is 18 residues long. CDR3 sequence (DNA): TGCGCCAGCAGACAAGATCAAGTGGGGCGGGGGGCTCAAGAGACCCAGTACTTC. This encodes CASRQDQVGRGAQETQYF.

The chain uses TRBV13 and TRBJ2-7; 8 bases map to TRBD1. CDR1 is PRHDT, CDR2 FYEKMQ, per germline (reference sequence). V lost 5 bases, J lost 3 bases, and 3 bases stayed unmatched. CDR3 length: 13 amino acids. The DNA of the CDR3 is TGTGCCAGCAGCCAGACAGGGGTCTACGAGCAGTACTTC. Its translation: CASSQTGVYEQYF.

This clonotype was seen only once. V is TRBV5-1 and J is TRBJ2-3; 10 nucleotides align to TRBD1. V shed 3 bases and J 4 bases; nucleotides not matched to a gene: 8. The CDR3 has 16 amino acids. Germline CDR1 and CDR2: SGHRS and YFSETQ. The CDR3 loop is CASSSQGTGEADTQYF. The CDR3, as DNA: TGCGCCAGCAGCTCCCAGGGGACAGGGGAAGCAGATACGCAGTATTTT.

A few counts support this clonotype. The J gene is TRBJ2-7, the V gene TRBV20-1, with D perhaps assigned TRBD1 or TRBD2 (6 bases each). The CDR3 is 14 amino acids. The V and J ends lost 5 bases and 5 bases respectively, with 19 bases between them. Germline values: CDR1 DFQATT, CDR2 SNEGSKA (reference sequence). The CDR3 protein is CSADRDGGLNEQYF. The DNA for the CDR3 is TGCAGTGCTGACCGGGACGGGGGCCTAAACGAGCAGTACTTC.

The CDR3 bases are TGTGCTAGTGGTGACCCCGAACTAGGGGCGCAGTATTTT. Its protein is CASGDPELGAQYF. The rearrangement links TRBV12-5 to TRBJ2-3, with D perhaps matching TRBD1 or TRBD2 (5 bases each). Germline values: CDR1 LGHNT, CDR2 FRNRAP. The V and J ends lost 5 bases and 10 bases respectively, with 16 bases between them. The length of the CDR3 is 13 residues.

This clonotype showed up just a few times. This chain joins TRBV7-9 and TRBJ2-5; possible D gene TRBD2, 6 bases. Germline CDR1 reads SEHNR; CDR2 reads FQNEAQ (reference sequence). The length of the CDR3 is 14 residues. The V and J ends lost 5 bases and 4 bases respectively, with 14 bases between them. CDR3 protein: CASSPRFGGETQYF. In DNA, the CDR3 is TGTGCCAGCAGCCCCCGCTTCGGGGGAGAGACCCAGTACTTC.

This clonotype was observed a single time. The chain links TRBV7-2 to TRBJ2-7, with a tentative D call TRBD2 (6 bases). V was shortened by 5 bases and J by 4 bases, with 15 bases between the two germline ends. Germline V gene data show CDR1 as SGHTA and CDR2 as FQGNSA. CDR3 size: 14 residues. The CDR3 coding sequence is TGTGCCAGCAGCCGCATGGCTAGCGCTTACGAGCAGTACTTC. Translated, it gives CASSRMASAYEQYF.

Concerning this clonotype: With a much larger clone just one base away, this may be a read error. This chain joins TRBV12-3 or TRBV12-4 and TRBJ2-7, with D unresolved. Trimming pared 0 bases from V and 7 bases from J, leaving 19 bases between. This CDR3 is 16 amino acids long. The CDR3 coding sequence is TGTGCCAGCAGTTTAGCGGTTCTTAACCCTTACAATGAGCAGTACTTC. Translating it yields CASSLAVLNPYNEQYF.

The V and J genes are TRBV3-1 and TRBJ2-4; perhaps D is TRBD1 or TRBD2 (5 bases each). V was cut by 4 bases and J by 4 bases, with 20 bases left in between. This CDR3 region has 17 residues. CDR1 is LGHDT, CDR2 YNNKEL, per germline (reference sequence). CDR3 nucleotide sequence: TGTGCCAGCAGCCCGACCCGGGACGGTGATACGAAAAACATTCAGTACTTC. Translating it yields CASSPTRDGDTKNIQYF.

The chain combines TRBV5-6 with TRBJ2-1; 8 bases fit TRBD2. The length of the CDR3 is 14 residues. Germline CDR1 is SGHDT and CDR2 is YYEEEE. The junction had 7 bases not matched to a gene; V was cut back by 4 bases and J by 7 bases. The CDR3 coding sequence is TGTGCCAGCAGCCGGGGGGGCCTAGGAAATGAGCAGTTCTTC. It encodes CASSRGGLGNEQFF.

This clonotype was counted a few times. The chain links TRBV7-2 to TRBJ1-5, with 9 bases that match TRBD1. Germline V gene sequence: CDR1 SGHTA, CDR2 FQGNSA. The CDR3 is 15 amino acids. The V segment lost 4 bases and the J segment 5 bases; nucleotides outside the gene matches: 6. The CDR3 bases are TGTGCCAGCAGCTCGGGACAGGGTTTCGATCAGCCCCAGCATTTT. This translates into CASSSGQGFDQPQHF.

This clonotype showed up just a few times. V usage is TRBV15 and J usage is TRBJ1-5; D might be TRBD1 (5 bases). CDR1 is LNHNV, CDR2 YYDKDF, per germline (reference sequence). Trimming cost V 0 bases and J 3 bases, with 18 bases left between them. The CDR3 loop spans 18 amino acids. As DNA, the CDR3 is TGTGCCACCAGCAGAGATTTGGGAGGGGTCGCTTCCAATCAGCCCCAGCATTTT. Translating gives CATSRDLGGVASNQPQHF.

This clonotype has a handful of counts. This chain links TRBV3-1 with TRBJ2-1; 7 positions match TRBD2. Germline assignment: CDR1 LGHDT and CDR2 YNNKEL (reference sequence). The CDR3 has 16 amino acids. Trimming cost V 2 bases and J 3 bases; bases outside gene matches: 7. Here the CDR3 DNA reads TGTGCCAGCAGCCAACCCGGCGGGAGCGGCTACAATGAGCAGTTCTTC. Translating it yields CASSQPGGSGYNEQFF.

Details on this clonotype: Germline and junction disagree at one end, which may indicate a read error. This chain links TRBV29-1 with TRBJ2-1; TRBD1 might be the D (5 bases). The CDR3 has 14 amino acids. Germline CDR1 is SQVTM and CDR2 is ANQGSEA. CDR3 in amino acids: CSVVGRVGNNGQFF. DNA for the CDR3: TGCAGCGTTGTGGGCAGGGTAGGGAACAATGGGCAGTTCTTC.